This TCR beta chain derives from a study of T cell responses to AZD1222 COVID-19 vaccine. Study results and caveats: Among the donors, most were white British and more were female, and clonal diversity was possibly underestimated.

The method was immunoSEQ multiplex PCR; TCRdb's version includes in-frame clones alone and lacks a portion of them. The sample includes 86,000 or so clones, more than 70% of them seen just once. Concerning this clone: Its antigen is unidentified.

The CDR3 is made up of 16 amino acids. Germline CDR1 is SSHAT and CDR2 is FNYEAQ (reference sequence). V was pared by 5 bases and J by 4 bases, with 17 bases between. The chain couples TRBV7-7 to TRBJ2-2; tentative D call: TRBD2 (6 bases). This receptor was obtained from an adult who received the AZD1222 COVID-19 vaccine. The starting material was peripheral blood, obtained 28 days after the second AZD1222 dose. As DNA, the CDR3 is TGTGCCAGCAGCGTCCTCGGGACTCCGGGCACCGGGGAGCTGTTTTTT. It is translated as CASSVLGTPGTGELFF.